This T cell receptor (beta chain) originates from a study of T cells in localized non-small cell lung cancer. Germline V gene data show CDR1 as SGDLS and CDR2 as YYNGEE. This CDR3 region has 16 residues. The V gene lost 4 bases and the J gene lost 1 base, with 17 bases spanning the gap. Libraries were prepared by immunoSEQ multiplex PCR; TCRdb keeps only in-frame clonotypes and omits some of them. The sample has tens of thousands of clones, about nine tenths seen once. Relative to its sample, this clone is large (0.1 to 1%). The receptor's source is a male donor at least 60 years old with stage III squamous cell lung carcinoma. V usage is TRBV9 and J usage is TRBJ1-1; no reliable D call. The sample in question was peripheral blood, obtained before any cancer treatment. The CDR3 nucleotides read TGTGCCAGCAGCCCGAGCCCCAAGGTAGGGAACACTGAAGCTTTCTTT. Amino acid sequence: CASSPSPKVGNTEAFF.